Listed below are T cell receptor beta chains from one sample, sequenced in a study of blood T cell repertoires in COVID-19. Method: immunoSEQ multiplex PCR; TCRdb's copy keeps in-frame clones and lacks some. The sample includes under 100,000 clones, roughly 90% seen only once; the top ten take roughly 5%. The sample consisted of peripheral blood. The receptors come from a man between 60 and 75 years old with COVID-19, enrolled during active disease. The CDR3 runs from the conserved cysteine through the conserved F or W. Only some rows state a clone size, as once, few, many or a class for expanded clones.

clone_size j_call v_call cdr3_aa
. TRBJ1-5 TRBV24-1 CATSDAKGGNQPQHF
. TRBJ1-4 TRBV13 CASSLGTANEKLFF
once TRBJ1-4 TRBV6-5 CASRDSYLAVELFF
. TRBJ1-6 TRBV5-6 CASSLQGGVTPLHF
. TRBJ1-5 TRBV6-1 CASTDMGQANQPQHF
. TRBJ2-7 TRBV7-6 CASSRRQGVYEQYF
. TRBJ1-5 TRBV18 CASSTIQGEPQHF
. TRBJ1-1 TRBV5-4 CASSLYTLNTEAFF
. TRBJ2-1 TRBV15 CATSVSGRANLFF
once TRBJ2-1 TRBV2 CASSGRVADNEQFF
. TRBJ2-3 TRBV15 CATSRVEAGVTDTQYF
. TRBJ1-4 TRBV7-6 CASSPEPSSDEKLFF
. TRBJ2-5 TRBV11-3 CASSFLRTAQETQYF
. TRBJ2-3 TRBV30 CAWSTGHQDTQYF
. TRBJ1-2 TRBV7-2 CASSLATGHGYTF
. TRBJ2-7 TRBV2 CASSAEVGREQYF
once TRBJ1-1 TRBV5-1 CASSLPGFKTEAFF
. TRBJ2-1 TRBV9 CASSAQREGNDNEQFF
. TRBJ2-7 TRBV3-1/TRBV3-2 CASSQVEGLAGGTVYEQYF
. TRBJ2-7 TRBV30 CAWSRSTQTYEQYF
. TRBJ2-7 TRBV25-1 CASSEYRGTASYEQYF
. TRBJ1-5 TRBV3-1/TRBV3-2 CASSQGGGSNQPQHF
. TRBJ1-1 TRBV12-3/TRBV12-4 CASSSGANTEAFF
. TRBJ1-4 TRBV2 CASSRDRGHEKLFF
once TRBJ1-1 TRBV19 CASSIDRSAEAFF
. TRBJ1-1 TRBV29-1 CSVGARGWNTEAFF
. TRBJ2-3 TRBV7-3 CASSSTSGTQYF
. TRBJ2-1 TRBV5-1 CASSLRAGGNEQFF
. TRBJ2-1 TRBV11-3 CASSLGGLYNEQFF
. TRBJ2-2 TRBV5-1 CASSKSTSGSPTGELFF
. TRBJ1-5 TRBV6-5 CASSSQGQTFNQPQHF
. TRBJ1-3 TRBV7-6 CASSLGRSSGNTIYF
. TRBJ2-1 TRBV7-2 CASSLGRGNNEQFF
once TRBJ2-5 TRBV4-2 CASSSRTRGSGETQYF
. TRBJ1-1 TRBV4-1 CASSQSVGAGNTEAFF
. TRBJ2-5 TRBV4-1 CASSQDRGGPVQETQYF
once TRBJ2-1 TRBV6-4 CASSDSAGGPNEQFF
. TRBJ2-2 TRBV5-1 CASSPTSGRTGELFF
. TRBJ2-7 TRBV29-1 CSVTGARSSYEQYF
. TRBJ2-1 TRBV10-1 CASSAGGTSGRGLENEQFF
. TRBJ1-3 TRBV30 CAWSPRGPGNTIYF
few TRBJ2-2 TRBV7-3 CASSRSGQGAYGELFF